A selection of T cell receptor beta chains follows, all from one sample in a study of shared clonotypes between healthy human individuals. Sequencing used immunoSEQ multiplex PCR; TCRdb keeps in-frame clones, though not all of them. The sample yields about 1.4 million clones, roughly 96% seen once. The source material was naive CD4+ T cells sorted from blood. These receptors were taken from a man in his thirties or forties in good health. CDR3s include the opening cysteine and the closing phenylalanine or tryptophan. The D gene is left open where the match is weak. A row's size may be missing; if present it is once, few, many or a size class.

abundance: NA; d_gene: TRBD2; j_gene: TRBJ2-7; v_gene: TRBV27; CDR3nt: TGTGCCAGCAGCCCTCTACGGGGGGAGGGGCGCTCCTACGAGCAGTACTTC; CDR3aa: CASSPLRGEGRSYEQYF
abundance: NA; d_gene: NA; j_gene: TRBJ2-1; v_gene: TRBV9; CDR3nt: TGTGCCAGCAGCCCTAGCGCCAGCTCCTACAATGAGCAGTTCTTC; CDR3aa: CASSPSASSYNEQFF
abundance: NA; d_gene: NA; j_gene: TRBJ2-2; v_gene: TRBV4-2; CDR3nt: TGTGCCAGCAGCCAAACACTCACCGGGGAGCTGTTTTTT; CDR3aa: CASSQTLTGELFF
abundance: NA; d_gene: NA; j_gene: TRBJ2-7; v_gene: TRBV28; CDR3nt: TGTGCCGCCAGTAAGGGCCTCCGAGGGGGGTACGAGCAGTACTTC; CDR3aa: CAASKGLRGGYEQYF
abundance: NA; d_gene: NA; j_gene: TRBJ2-1; v_gene: TRBV18; CDR3nt: TGTGCCACTGCCCAATCAAGAGGCAATGAGCAGTTCTTC; CDR3aa: CATAQSRGNEQFF
abundance: NA; d_gene: NA; j_gene: TRBJ2-2; v_gene: TRBV9; CDR3nt: TGTGCCAGCAGCGTAGTTGTAGCAGGGGACACCGGGGAGCTGTTTTTT; CDR3aa: CASSVVVAGDTGELFF
abundance: few; d_gene: NA; j_gene: TRBJ1-2; v_gene: TRBV20-1; CDR3nt: TGCAGTGCTAGGCATCCCCGAGGCTACACCTTC; CDR3aa: CSARHPRGYTF
abundance: NA; d_gene: NA; j_gene: TRBJ1-2; v_gene: TRBV27; CDR3nt: TGTGCCAGCAGTTTATCGGACGGGAATGGCTACACCTTC; CDR3aa: CASSLSDGNGYTF
abundance: NA; d_gene: NA; j_gene: TRBJ2-1; v_gene: TRBV9; CDR3nt: TGTGCCAGCAGCGTAGGGCCGGGGGGCGAGCAGTTCTTC; CDR3aa: CASSVGPGGEQFF
abundance: NA; d_gene: TRBD2; j_gene: TRBJ2-6; v_gene: TRBV15; CDR3nt: TGTGCCACCAGCAGAATAGCGGGAGGGCCGGCCGGGGCCAACGTCCTGACTTTC; CDR3aa: CATSRIAGGPAGANVLTF
abundance: NA; d_gene: NA; j_gene: TRBJ2-1; v_gene: TRBV7-7; CDR3nt: TGTGCTAGCAGCTTAGGTCAGGGTATGGGCAATGAGCAGTTCTTC; CDR3aa: CASSLGQGMGNEQFF
abundance: NA; d_gene: TRBD1; j_gene: TRBJ1-2; v_gene: TRBV19; CDR3nt: TGTGCCAGTAGTAGCTGGGACAGGGGGCCCCGGGACTATGGCTACACCTTC; CDR3aa: CASSSWDRGPRDYGYTF
abundance: once; d_gene: TRBD2; j_gene: TRBJ2-5; v_gene: TRBV10-3; CDR3nt: TGTGCCATTGGGACTAGCGGGAACTCAGAGACCCAGTACTTC; CDR3aa: CAIGTSGNSETQYF
abundance: NA; d_gene: NA; j_gene: TRBJ2-7; v_gene: TRBV5-1; CDR3nt: TGCGCCAGCAGCTTGGAATGGGGCAGGGGTCACGAGCAGTACTTC; CDR3aa: CASSLEWGRGHEQYF
abundance: NA; d_gene: NA; j_gene: TRBJ1-5; v_gene: TRBV7-2; CDR3nt: TGTGCCAGCAGCTTAGGTCGCGATCAGCCCCAGCATTTT; CDR3aa: CASSLGRDQPQHF
abundance: once; d_gene: TRBD2; j_gene: TRBJ2-1; v_gene: TRBV7-9; CDR3nt: TGTGCTAGCATCCCTAGCGGCTCCTACAATGAGCAGTTCTTC; CDR3aa: CASIPSGSYNEQFF
abundance: NA; d_gene: NA; j_gene: TRBJ2-6; v_gene: TRBV9; CDR3nt: TGTGCCAGCAGCGCGTTACCGGGCCAAAGCTCTGGGGCCAACGTCCTGACTTTC; CDR3aa: CASSALPGQSSGANVLTF
abundance: NA; d_gene: TRBD2; j_gene: TRBJ2-7; v_gene: TRBV7-9; CDR3nt: TGTGCCAGCAGCGCCCCGGGACTACCCTACGAGCAGTACTTC; CDR3aa: CASSAPGLPYEQYF
abundance: NA; d_gene: NA; j_gene: TRBJ2-3; v_gene: TRBV10-3; CDR3nt: TGTGCCATCAGTGGTAGGACAGATAACACAGATACGCAGTATTTT; CDR3aa: CAISGRTDNTDTQYF
abundance: NA; d_gene: TRBD2; j_gene: TRBJ2-5; v_gene: TRBV7-2; CDR3nt: TGTGCCAGCAGCCCCCGGACTAGCGGGAGTCGTGAGACCCAGTACTTC; CDR3aa: CASSPRTSGSRETQYF
abundance: NA; d_gene: TRBD2; j_gene: TRBJ2-1; v_gene: TRBV11-3; CDR3nt: TGTGCCAGCAGCTTAGTAGCGGGAGGCCGTGGAGAGCAGTTCTTC; CDR3aa: CASSLVAGGRGEQFF
abundance: once; d_gene: NA; j_gene: TRBJ2-5; v_gene: TRBV19; CDR3nt: TGTGCCAGTAGTACCCAACCCCTCGGGTGGACCCAGTACTTC; CDR3aa: CASSTQPLGWTQYF
abundance: NA; d_gene: NA; j_gene: TRBJ1-1; v_gene: TRBV5-1; CDR3nt: TGCGCCAGCAGCTTCACCACAAGCACTGAAGCTTTCTTT; CDR3aa: CASSFTTSTEAFF
abundance: NA; d_gene: TRBD2; j_gene: TRBJ2-5; v_gene: TRBV5-1; CDR3nt: TGCGCCAGCAGTTCAGGACTAGCGGGAATGGAGACCCAGTACTTC; CDR3aa: CASSSGLAGMETQYF
abundance: NA; d_gene: NA; j_gene: TRBJ2-5; v_gene: TRBV4-1; CDR3nt: TGCGCCAGCAGCCAGGGGGGTGCCGAGACCCAGTACTTC; CDR3aa: CASSQGGAETQYF
abundance: NA; d_gene: NA; j_gene: TRBJ1-1; v_gene: TRBV28; CDR3nt: TGTGCCAGCACCACACTGGTTGAAGCTTTCTTT; CDR3aa: CASTTLVEAFF
abundance: once; d_gene: NA; j_gene: TRBJ1-1; v_gene: TRBV5-1; CDR3nt: TGCGCCAGCAGCTCTGGCAGGGGATCCGCCACTGAAGCTTTCTTT; CDR3aa: CASSSGRGSATEAFF
abundance: NA; d_gene: TRBD2; j_gene: TRBJ2-5; v_gene: TRBV18; CDR3nt: TGTGCCAGCTCACCTCCGGGACTAGCAGGCGAGACCCAGTACTTC; CDR3aa: CASSPPGLAGETQYF
abundance: NA; d_gene: NA; j_gene: TRBJ2-7; v_gene: TRBV5-1; CDR3nt: TGCGCCAGCAGCTTGGGTCAAGTAGAGAGCTCCTACGAGCAGTACTTC; CDR3aa: CASSLGQVESSYEQYF
abundance: NA; d_gene: NA; j_gene: TRBJ2-4; v_gene: TRBV7-2; CDR3nt: TGTGCCAGCAGCTTCGGAGGGTCTGACATTCAGTACTTC; CDR3aa: CASSFGGSDIQYF
abundance: NA; d_gene: TRBD2; j_gene: TRBJ2-7; v_gene: TRBV7-8; CDR3nt: TGTGCCAGCAGTCTAGCGGGAGGGCCTTACGAGCAGTACTTC; CDR3aa: CASSLAGGPYEQYF
abundance: NA; d_gene: NA; j_gene: TRBJ2-7; v_gene: TRBV15; CDR3nt: TGTGCCACCAGCAGAGTTAGCCCACCCTACGAGCAGTACTTC; CDR3aa: CATSRVSPPYEQYF
abundance: NA; d_gene: TRBD1; j_gene: TRBJ2-1; v_gene: TRBV4-3; CDR3nt: TGCGCCAGCAGCCAAGACTCCGGGACAGGTCTTCGAAATGAGCAGTTCTTC; CDR3aa: CASSQDSGTGLRNEQFF
abundance: NA; d_gene: NA; j_gene: TRBJ1-2; v_gene: TRBV30; CDR3nt: TGTGCCTGGGGGGGGGACCCCAGTTACGGCTACACCTTC; CDR3aa: CAWGGDPSYGYTF
abundance: NA; d_gene: TRBD2; j_gene: TRBJ2-1; v_gene: TRBV18; CDR3nt: TGTGCCAGCTCACCAAAGCTAGCGGGAGGGCTTGGTTTTGAGCAGTTCTTC; CDR3aa: CASSPKLAGGLGFEQFF
abundance: NA; d_gene: TRBD2; j_gene: TRBJ2-1; v_gene: TRBV15; CDR3nt: TGTGCCACCAGCAGAGAGAGTAGCGGGAGATTTAATGAGCAGTTCTTC; CDR3aa: CATSRESSGRFNEQFF
abundance: NA; d_gene: NA; j_gene: TRBJ2-7; v_gene: TRBV4-3; CDR3nt: TGCGCCAGCAGCCAAGATTTAGCCCACAGGAGCTCCTACGAGCAGTACTTC; CDR3aa: CASSQDLAHRSSYEQYF
abundance: NA; d_gene: NA; j_gene: TRBJ2-1; v_gene: TRBV10-3; CDR3nt: TGTGCCATCAGTCCCCGGGACTCCGCGCGAGGGCCCCGACGTGCGCAGTTCTTC; CDR3aa: CAISPRDSARGPRRAQFF
abundance: NA; d_gene: NA; j_gene: TRBJ2-7; v_gene: TRBV18; CDR3nt: TGTGCCAGCTCAGGGCTTGCGGGAACCTACGAGCAGTACTTC; CDR3aa: CASSGLAGTYEQYF
abundance: NA; d_gene: TRBD2; j_gene: TRBJ2-1; v_gene: TRBV29-1; CDR3nt: TGCAGCGTTGGAGGGCTAGCGGTCTACAATGAGCAGTTCTTC; CDR3aa: CSVGGLAVYNEQFF
abundance: NA; d_gene: TRBD2; j_gene: TRBJ2-7; v_gene: TRBV5-5; CDR3nt: TGTGCCAGCAGCTTGGAGTCCCTAGCGGGAGGGCCACCCTACGAGCAGTACTTC; CDR3aa: CASSLESLAGGPPYEQYF
abundance: NA; d_gene: TRBD1; j_gene: TRBJ2-7; v_gene: TRBV28; CDR3nt: TGTGCCAGCACCCGGGACAGGGTTTTTCTTTTC; CDR3aa: CASTRDRVFLF
abundance: once; d_gene: NA; j_gene: TRBJ2-2; v_gene: TRBV18; CDR3nt: TGTGCCAGCTCACCGCAGTGGTTCACCGGGGAGCTGTTTTTT; CDR3aa: CASSPQWFTGELFF
abundance: once; d_gene: TRBD2; j_gene: TRBJ2-1; v_gene: TRBV11-2; CDR3nt: TGTGCCAGCAGCATTGGACTAGCGGGAATTGATGAGCAGTTCTTC; CDR3aa: CASSIGLAGIDEQFF
abundance: NA; d_gene: NA; j_gene: TRBJ2-5; v_gene: TRBV5-4; CDR3nt: TGTGCCAGCAGTCCAGGGACGCCCGAGCAAGAGACCCAGTACTTC; CDR3aa: CASSPGTPEQETQYF
abundance: NA; d_gene: TRBD1; j_gene: TRBJ1-4; v_gene: TRBV6-1; CDR3nt: TGTGCCAGCATCAACAGGGGGCAAAGTGAAAAACTGTTTTTT; CDR3aa: CASINRGQSEKLFF
abundance: NA; d_gene: NA; j_gene: TRBJ1-5; v_gene: TRBV18; CDR3nt: TGTGCCAGCTCTGCAGGACATTGGGCGGATCAGCCCCAGCATTTT; CDR3aa: CASSAGHWADQPQHF
abundance: NA; d_gene: NA; j_gene: TRBJ1-5; v_gene: TRBV18; CDR3nt: TGTGCCAGCTCATCTCGGACAGTCAATCAGCCCCAGCATTTT; CDR3aa: CASSSRTVNQPQHF